These T cell receptor beta chains were read from a single sample in a study of blood T cell repertoires in COVID-19. Produced via immunoSEQ multiplex PCR; TCRdb's table is partial and in-frame only. The sample yields more than 25,000 clones, 65% to 90% seen once. The sample taken for sequencing was peripheral blood. The receptors were sampled from a man aged 70-80 years with active COVID-19. CDR3s include the opening cysteine and the closing phenylalanine or tryptophan. The D gene is left open where the match is weak. Expanded clones get a size class; other rows say once, few or many, or leave the size out.

cdr3_aa	cdr3_nt	d_call	v_call	j_call	clone_size
CASGQALNYGYTF	TGCGCCAGCGGACAGGCCCTTAACTATGGCTACACCTTC	TRBD1	TRBV5-1	TRBJ1-2	NA
CASSQYGELFF	TGCGCCAGCAGCCAATATGGGGAGCTGTTTTTT	NA	TRBV4-1	TRBJ2-2	NA
CASSPNRGNEKLFF	TGTGCCAGCTCACCAAACAGGGGTAATGAAAAACTGTTTTTT	TRBD1	TRBV18	TRBJ1-4	NA
CASSQAGNEQFF	TGTGCCAGCAGCCAAGCGGGGAATGAGCAGTTCTTC	TRBD2	TRBV7-9	TRBJ2-1	NA
CASRRSSYNSPLHF	TGTGCCAGCAGGAGAAGCTCCTATAATTCACCCCTCCACTTT	NA	TRBV2	TRBJ1-6	NA
CASSLAGARTDTQYF	TGTGCCAGCAGCTTAGCAGGGGCTCGCACAGATACGCAGTATTTT	NA	TRBV7-9	TRBJ2-3	NA
CASSPLAGSSYEQYF	TGTGCCAGCAGCCCGTTAGCGGGGTCCTCCTACGAGCAGTACTTC	TRBD2	TRBV14	TRBJ2-7	NA
CATIPQGDRNQPQHF	TGTGCCACCATCCCACAGGGGGATCGCAATCAGCCCCAGCATTTT	TRBD1	TRBV19	TRBJ1-5	many
CASTSTTGQETQYF	TGTGCCAGCACCTCCACGACAGGGCAAGAGACCCAGTACTTC	TRBD1	TRBV2	TRBJ2-5	NA
CASTFEPPLHF	TGTGCCAGCACTTTCGAGCCACCCCTCCACTTT	NA	TRBV12-3/TRBV12-4	TRBJ1-6	NA
CASSPTSGKIEQYF	TGTGCCAGCAGCCCGACTAGCGGGAAAATTGAGCAGTACTTC	TRBD2	TRBV11-2	TRBJ2-7	NA
CASSTRDGGNTGELFF	TGCGCCAGCAGCACGCGTGATGGGGGCAACACCGGGGAGCTGTTTTTT	NA	TRBV5-1	TRBJ2-2	NA
CASSFAGGFDNEQFF	TGTGCCAGCAGCTTCGCGGGAGGGTTCGACAATGAGCAGTTCTTC	TRBD2	TRBV7-3	TRBJ2-1	NA
CASINRGSENIQYF	TGTGCCAGTATTAACAGGGGTTCGGAAAACATTCAGTACTTC	TRBD1	TRBV19	TRBJ2-4	NA
CASSLPGTSGWGEGEETQYF	TGTGCCAGCAGTTTGCCGGGGACTAGCGGATGGGGCGAGGGCGAGGAGACCCAGTACTTC	TRBD2	TRBV28	TRBJ2-5	NA
CASTKSGGTEAFF	TGTGCCAGCACGAAATCAGGGGGTACTGAAGCTTTCTTT	TRBD1	TRBV2	TRBJ1-1	NA
CASSQGQANQPQHF	TGCGCCAGCAGCCAAGGACAGGCGAATCAGCCCCAGCATTTT	NA	TRBV4-1	TRBJ1-5	few
CARPETGPGNTDTQYF	TGCGCCAGGCCGGAAACAGGGCCGGGGAACACAGATACGCAGTATTTT	NA	TRBV23-1	TRBJ2-3	NA
CASSFGQVAFF	TGTGCCAGCAGCTTCGGCCAGGTGGCTTTCTTT	NA	TRBV5-6	TRBJ1-1	NA
CASSYAGEGTEAFF	TGTGCCAGCAGTTACGCAGGGGAGGGCACTGAAGCTTTCTTT	NA	TRBV6-6	TRBJ1-1	NA
CASSPGGGGIMNTEAFF	TGTGCCAGCAGCCCCGGAGGGGGCGGAATCATGAACACTGAAGCTTTCTTT	TRBD1	TRBV11-3	TRBJ1-1	NA
CASSGIPRQGYTF	TGTGCCAGCAGTGGAATTCCCAGGCAAGGCTACACCTTC	NA	TRBV25-1	TRBJ1-2	NA
CASSLVGNQAGTDYEQYF	TGTGCCAGCAGTTTAGTAGGGAACCAGGCCGGGACAGACTACGAGCAGTACTTC	TRBD1	TRBV13	TRBJ2-7	NA
CASSPSGGTREKLFF	TGTGCCAGCAGTCCCAGTGGGGGCACTCGAGAAAAACTGTTTTTT	NA	TRBV28	TRBJ1-4	NA
CASTLGLAGVGTGELFF	TGTGCCAGCACCCTGGGACTAGCGGGAGTTGGGACCGGGGAGCTGTTTTTT	TRBD2	TRBV27	TRBJ2-2	NA
CASSFTGDVTADTQYF	TGTGCCAGCAGCTTCACAGGGGACGTTACAGCAGATACGCAGTATTTT	TRBD1	TRBV7-9	TRBJ2-3	NA
CASSKRGQRTSGGALGDTQYF	TGTGCCAGTAGTAAGCGGGGCCAACGGACTAGCGGGGGGGCCTTGGGAGATACGCAGTATTTT	TRBD2	TRBV19	TRBJ2-3	NA
CAWSVGQGASPLHF	TGTGCCTGGAGTGTTGGCCAGGGGGCTTCACCCCTCCACTTT	TRBD1	TRBV30	TRBJ1-6	NA
CASSLDGGINYGYTF	TGCGCCAGCAGCTTGGACGGAGGTATTAACTATGGCTACACCTTC	NA	TRBV5-1	TRBJ1-2	NA
CASSQEWGADTQYF	TGTGCCAGCAGCCAAGAGTGGGGGGCAGATACGCAGTATTTT	NA	TRBV3-1/TRBV3-2	TRBJ2-3	NA
CFATKTQYF	TGTTTCGCCACAAAGACCCAGTACTTC	NA	TRBV5-4	TRBJ2-5	NA
CASSLLRDYGYTF	TGTGCCAGCAGTTTATTGAGGGATTATGGCTACACCTTC	NA	TRBV28	TRBJ1-2	NA
CASSLVGRVGMNTEAFF	TGCGCCAGCAGCTTGGTAGGGAGGGTGGGGATGAACACTGAAGCTTTCTTT	NA	TRBV5-1	TRBJ1-1	NA
CASSSRGGGSNTGELFF	TGTGCCAGCAGCTCGCGGGGAGGGGGGTCGAACACCGGGGAGCTGTTTTTT	NA	TRBV5-5	TRBJ2-2	once
CASSFSENYGYTF	TGTGCCAGCAGCTTTAGTGAAAACTATGGCTACACCTTC	NA	TRBV5-4	TRBJ1-2	NA
CASRKGGANEKLFF	TGCGCCAGCAGGAAAGGGGGGGCTAATGAAAAACTGTTTTTT	NA	TRBV5-1	TRBJ1-4	NA
CASSEPSGRAGNEQFF	TGTGCCAGCAGTGAGCCCAGCGGGAGGGCCGGGAATGAGCAGTTCTTC	TRBD2	TRBV25-1	TRBJ2-1	NA
CASSSQQTYEQYF	TGTGCCAGCAGCTCACAGCAGACCTACGAGCAGTACTTC	NA	TRBV7-8	TRBJ2-7	NA
CAISEGAGPQSKLFF	TGTGCCATCAGTGAGGGCGCAGGTCCCCAGTCGAAACTGTTTTTT	NA	TRBV10-3	TRBJ1-4	once
CASSETGYEQYF	TGTGCCAGCAGTGAAACGGGCTACGAGCAGTACTTC	NA	TRBV6-1	TRBJ2-7	few
CASSLTYASGRASNEQFF	TGTGCCAGCAGCTTAACCTACGCTAGCGGGAGGGCCTCGAATGAGCAGTTCTTC	TRBD2	TRBV7-2	TRBJ2-1	once
CASSEARPGEQYF	TGTGCCAGCAGTGAAGCGAGACCGGGAGAGCAGTACTTC	NA	TRBV6-1	TRBJ2-7	few
CASSLEFLVNTEAFF	TGTGCCAGCAGTTTGGAGTTTTTGGTGAACACTGAAGCTTTCTTT	NA	TRBV28	TRBJ1-1	NA
CASSPGGPGTQYF	TGTGCCAGCTCACCGGGGGGACCAGGGACCCAGTACTTC	NA	TRBV18	TRBJ2-5	NA
CTSSQSGEQFF	TGCACCAGCAGCCAAAGCGGGGAGCAGTTCTTC	NA	TRBV1	TRBJ2-1	NA
CSVLFAGNEQFF	TGCAGCGTCCTATTTGCAGGGAATGAGCAGTTCTTC	NA	TRBV29-1	TRBJ2-1	NA
CASSPSQRDTGELFF	TGTGCCAGCTCACCGAGCCAGAGGGACACCGGGGAGCTGTTTTTT	NA	TRBV18	TRBJ2-2	NA
CASSQGRNSDTQYF	TGTGCCAGCAGCCAGGGCAGAAACTCAGATACGCAGTATTTT	NA	TRBV3-1/TRBV3-2	TRBJ2-3	NA
CASSPSNGGGGTDTQYF	TGTGCCAGCTCACCATCAAATGGAGGGGGGGGCACAGATACGCAGTATTTT	NA	TRBV18	TRBJ2-3	NA
CASSPGIGSSTDTQYF	TGTGCCAGCTCACCCGGGATTGGGTCGAGCACAGATACGCAGTATTTT	NA	TRBV18	TRBJ2-3	NA
CASSPRLAGPYEQYF	TGTGCCAGCAGCCCCCGACTAGCGGGACCCTACGAGCAGTACTTC	TRBD2	TRBV11-1	TRBJ2-7	NA
CASSLQGASETEAFF	TGCGCCAGCAGCTTACAGGGGGCATCGGAGACTGAAGCTTTCTTT	TRBD1	TRBV5-1	TRBJ1-1	NA
CASSLRHSGNTIYF	TGTGCCAGCAGCTTAAGACACTCTGGAAACACCATATATTTT	NA	TRBV11-2	TRBJ1-3	NA